The 32 T cell receptor beta chains presented below share a single source sample, sequenced in a study of shared clonotypes between healthy human individuals. Cells designated naive CD8 were CD45RO-negative and were positively selected for CCR7, with terminally differentiated effector memory CD45RA+ cells excluded. The assay was immunoSEQ multiplex PCR, and TCRdb's table has in-frame clones only and misses some. Of 2 million to 2.5 million clones listed, under 95% are singletons. Sequencing was done on a sample of naive CD8+ T cells from PBMCs. The receptors derive from a young man in good health. Some clones in this sample may be carry-over from other donors' samples.

The chain recombines TRBV18 with TRBJ2-7; D unclear. With 4 bases removed from V and 2 bases from J, the gap between germline ends came to 12 bases. CDR3 length: 14 amino acids. Germline assignment: CDR1 KGHSH and CDR2 LQKENI. The CDR3 is CASSQEGNPYEQYF. The CDR3, as DNA: TGTGCCAGCTCACAGGAAGGGAACCCCTACGAGCAGTACTTC.

This chain joins TRBV7-9 and TRBJ1-1; TRBD1 matches at 7 bases. This CDR3 has 19 amino acids. Germline values: CDR1 SEHNR, CDR2 FQNEAQ (reference sequence). V gave up 3 bases and J gave up 2 bases; unmatched junction bases: 18. This chain's CDR3 is CASSFPPGSRGQPNTEAFF. The CDR3 DNA reads as TGTGCCAGCAGCTTCCCACCCGGGAGCAGGGGACAGCCCAACACTGAAGCTTTCTTT. Full variable domain (outside the CDR3, taken from reference TRBV7-9 and TRBJ1-1): DTGVSQNPRHKITKRGQNVTFRCDPISEHNRLYWYRQTLGQGPEFLTYFQNEAQLEKSRLLSDRFSAERPKGSFSTLEIQRTEQGDSAMYLCASSFPPGSRGQPNTEAFFGQGTRLTVV.

V is TRBV27 and J is TRBJ2-5, with TRBD1 matching over 9 bases. This CDR3 is built from 16 residues. Germline CDR1 and CDR2: MNHEY and SMNVEV (reference sequence). The V segment lost 2 bases and the J segment 4 bases; nucleotides outside the gene matches: 8. The CDR3 sequence is CASSLMGTGNGETQYF. In DNA form, the CDR3 reads TGTGCCAGCAGTTTAATGGGGACAGGGAATGGAGAGACCCAGTACTTC.

This chain uses TRBV5-4 with TRBJ2-7, with 13 bases identical to TRBD2. This CDR3 is 17 amino acids long. Germline CDR1 and CDR2: SGHNT and YYREEE (reference sequence). With V trimmed by 4 bases and J by 7 bases, 14 bases remained unmatched. The CDR3 region is CASSPEPHTSGRAEQYF. The CDR3 region has the DNA TGTGCCAGCAGCCCGGAGCCCCATACTAGCGGGAGGGCTGAGCAGTACTTC.

This rearrangement joins TRBV11-2 to TRBJ2-5; D is undetermined. The CDR3 totals 11 residues. Germline assignment: CDR1 SGHAT and CDR2 FQNNGV. The V end lost 1 base, the J end lost 6 bases, and 3 bases lay between the germline ends. In DNA form, the CDR3 reads TGTGCCAGCAGCTTAGGGAAGACCCAGTACTTC. The encoded protein is CASSLGKTQYF.

In regard to this clone: The same CDR3 can be traced to other DNA sequences in this sample. This rearrangement joins TRBV18 to TRBJ2-5, with 11 bases identical to TRBD1. Germline loops: CDR1 KGHSH, CDR2 LQKENI. Trimming at V came to 3 bases and at J to 4 bases, leaving 4 bases not matched to a gene. CDR3 length: 15 amino acids. The CDR3 region has the DNA TGTGCCAGCTCACCGGACAGGGGGCTCGGAGAGACCCAGTACTTC. This encodes CASSPDRGLGETQYF.

The chain couples TRBV19 to TRBJ1-5; D gene uncertain. This CDR3 contains 17 residues. With 3 bases removed from V and 4 bases from J, the gap between germline ends came to 19 bases. Germline V lookup: CDR1 LNHDA, CDR2 SQIVND (reference sequence). The CDR3 protein is CASSMNRNSRYNQPQHF. The CDR3 bases are TGTGCCAGTAGTATGAATCGTAATTCCAGGTATAATCAGCCCCAGCATTTT.

The rearrangement uses TRBV13 and TRBJ2-3, with 8 bases fitting TRBD2. From germline, CDR1 is PRHDT and CDR2 FYEKMQ (reference sequence). The CDR3 has 16 amino acids. V shed 2 bases and J 0 bases; nucleotides not matched to a gene: 4. The DNA of the CDR3 is TGTGCCAGCAGCTTAAGGGCTAGCGGGAGCACAGATACGCAGTATTTT. Translation gives CASSLRASGSTDTQYF.

The rearrangement links TRBV10-3 to TRBJ1-3; D may be TRBD1 (6 bases). The CDR3 runs 15 residues. V was trimmed by 5 bases and J by 2 bases, leaving 13 bases between them. Germline CDR1 is ENHRY and CDR2 is SYGVKD. CDR3 amino acids: CAISRGRDTGNTIYF. In nucleotides, the CDR3 is TGTGCCATCAGTCGAGGGAGGGACACTGGAAACACCATATATTTT.

The V call is TRBV4-1, the J call TRBJ1-4, with D uncertain. CDR3 length: 13 amino acids. Trimming removed 0 bases at V and 10 bases at J, with 9 bases between. In germline, CDR1 is MGHRA, CDR2 YSYEKL. The CDR3 here is CASSQDPLLKLFF. DNA of the CDR3: TGCGCCAGCAGCCAAGATCCCCTCCTAAAACTGTTTTTT.

The chain combines TRBV28 with TRBJ1-2, with TRBD1 matching over 8 bases. The CDR3 runs to 17 residues. V shed 4 bases, J shed 3 bases, and the junction held 13 bases outside the gene matches. Germline V gene lookup returns CDR1 MDHEN and CDR2 SYDVKM. The CDR3 DNA is TGTGCCAGCAGTTCGGGGTACAGGGGGGAGAGAGACTATGGCTACACCTTC. It codes for CASSSGYRGERDYGYTF.

V and J are TRBV6-1 and TRBJ2-7; 11 bases match TRBD2. Germline V gene data show CDR1 as MNHNS and CDR2 as SASEGT. The CDR3 has 15 residues. Trimming cost V 2 bases and J 2 bases; bases outside gene matches: 2. CDR3 coding DNA: TGTGCCAGCAGTGAATGGACTAGCGGGCCCTACGAGCAGTACTTC. Translated: CASSEWTSGPYEQYF.

This chain joins TRBV29-1 and TRBJ1-2; a possible D gene is TRBD1 (5 bases). Germline lookup yields CDR1 SQVTM and CDR2 ANQGSEA. V was cut by 4 bases and J by 12 bases, with 18 bases left in between. The CDR3 has 12 amino acids. The CDR3 bases are TGCAGCGTTGCGGGGACTCCTCACCTCCACACCTTC. This gives the protein CSVAGTPHLHTF.

This rearrangement joins TRBV27 to TRBJ2-3, with D uncertain. The CDR3 totals 16 residues. Germline loops: CDR1 MNHEY, CDR2 SMNVEV (reference sequence). Trimming took 4 bases from V and 2 from J, leaving 16 bases between them. The CDR3 protein is CASSSLILDYTDTQYF. DNA for the CDR3: TGTGCCAGCAGTTCACTTATACTCGATTACACAGATACGCAGTATTTT.

About this clone: This same CDR3 is encoded by further DNA sequences in the sample. The chain employs TRBV27 and TRBJ2-7; 10 nucleotides agree with TRBD1. The CDR3 contains 13 residues. Germline CDR1 MNHEY, CDR2 SMNVEV (reference sequence). J gave up 2 bases and V 8 bases, and 3 bases lay outside the gene matches. The CDR3 spells CASGTGATYEQYF. The CDR3, as DNA: TGTGCCAGCGGGACAGGGGCTACCTACGAGCAGTACTTC.

J is TRBJ2-3 and V is TRBV9; 9 positions match TRBD2. Germline trimming cut 4 bases from V and 4 bases from J; bases unmatched to any gene: 13. The CDR3 length is 17 residues. Germline V CDR1 and CDR2: SGDLS, YYNGEE. CDR3 sequence (DNA): TGTGCCAGCAGCACCCATGGCGGGAGGGCCGAATCAGATACGCAGTATTTT. This codes for CASSTHGGRAESDTQYF.

The chain couples TRBV9 to TRBJ1-2, with a possible D match to TRBD1 (6 bases). V was pared by 3 bases and J by 6 bases, with 18 bases between. In germline, CDR1 is SGDLS, CDR2 YYNGEE. CDR3 size: 15 residues. The CDR3 nucleotides are TGTGCCAGCAGCGGATTCCAGGGGCGCCAAGATGGCTACACCTTC. Its protein product is CASSGFQGRQDGYTF.

The J gene is TRBJ2-2, the V gene TRBV5-1, with 11 bases fitting TRBD2. V lost 6 bases and J lost 4; bases outside the gene matches: 2. The CDR3 extends over 14 amino acids. CDR1 and CDR2 (germline): SGHRS, YFSETQ. The CDR3 is CASKTSGSTGELFF. The CDR3 DNA follows: TGCGCCAGCAAAACTAGCGGGAGCACCGGGGAGCTGTTTTTT.

This sequence joins TRBV14 and TRBJ2-1, with D uncertain. V was shortened by 3 bases and J by 7 bases, with 22 bases between the two germline ends. Germline CDR1 and CDR2: SGHDN and FVKESK. This CDR3 has 17 amino acids. CDR3 sequence reads: CASSHSMYSVLRNEQFF. DNA of the CDR3: TGTGCCAGCAGCCATTCGATGTATTCCGTTCTAAGGAATGAGCAGTTCTTC. Full variable domain (remainder filled in from reference TRBV14 and TRBJ2-1): EAGVTQFPSHSVIEKGQTVTLRCDPISGHDNLYWYRRVMGKEIKFLLHFVKESKQDESGMPNNRFLAERTGGTYSTLKVQPAELEDSGVYFCASSHSMYSVLRNEQFFGPGTRLTVL.

This clone was seen only a few times. The CDR3 loop is CASGVGQGNEQFF. CDR3 nucleotide sequence: TGTGCCAGCGGGGTGGGACAGGGCAATGAGCAGTTCTTC. This chain joins TRBV11-1 and TRBJ2-1; 9 bases map to TRBD1. The germline V gene encodes CDR1 SGHAT and CDR2 FQDESV (reference sequence). V shed 8 bases, J shed 6 bases, and the junction held 5 bases outside the gene matches. The CDR3 length is 13 residues.

V usage is TRBV27 and J usage is TRBJ2-1, with TRBD2 matching over 11 bases. The CDR3 has 16 amino acids. Germline lookup yields CDR1 MNHEY and CDR2 SMNVEV (reference sequence). The V and J ends lost 5 bases and 4 bases, in that order; junction bases with no gene match: 7. CDR3 DNA: TGTGCCAGCAGTATATTAGCGGGAGGGCCGTACAATGAGCAGTTCTTC. This sequence encodes CASSILAGGPYNEQFF.

The sample holds one count of this clone. CDR3 loop: CASSRGWRGSTDTQYF. In DNA form, the CDR3 reads TGTGCCAGCAGTCGTGGGTGGCGGGGGAGCACAGATACGCAGTATTTT. The V gene is TRBV28, the J gene TRBJ2-3; TRBD2 matches 7 bases. Trimming at V came to 5 bases and at J to 0 bases, leaving 8 bases not matched to a gene. CDR3 length: 16 amino acids. CDR1 and CDR2 from the germline V gene are MDHEN and SYDVKM.

The chain has TRBV7-9 and TRBJ2-7; 9 bases align to TRBD2. Germline trimming cut 8 bases from V and 6 bases from J; bases unmatched to any gene: 2. Germline CDR1 is SEHNR and CDR2 is FQNEAQ (reference sequence). This CDR3 region has 11 residues. The CDR3 region is CASLAGAEQYF. In DNA, the CDR3 is TGTGCCAGCTTAGCGGGAGCCGAGCAGTACTTC. The full variable domain, completed using reference TRBV7-9 and TRBJ2-7, is DTGVSQNPRHKITKRGQNVTFRCDPISEHNRLYWYRQTLGQGPEFLTYFQNEAQLEKSRLLSDRFSAERPKGSFSTLEIQRTEQGDSAMYLCASLAGAEQYFGPGTRLTVT.

The J gene is TRBJ2-7, the V gene TRBV5-1; D perhaps matches TRBD2 (5 bases). The germline gives CDR1 SGHRS, CDR2 YFSETQ. Trimming removed 4 bases at V and 6 bases at J, with 14 bases between. This CDR3 has 13 amino acids. The CDR3: CASSRLGIVEQYF. CDR3 DNA sequence: TGCGCCAGCAGCCGCCTCGGGATTGTCGAGCAGTACTTC.

J is TRBJ1-4 and V is TRBV25-1, with a weak D call TRBD1 (6 bases). Trimming pared 4 bases from V and 7 bases from J, leaving 19 bases between. CDR1 is MGHDK and CDR2 is SYGVNS in the germline V gene. The CDR3 is 16 amino acids. The CDR3 sequence is CASSVTGEGEAEKLFF. The CDR3 DNA follows: TGTGCCAGCAGTGTGACAGGAGAGGGGGAGGCTGAAAAACTGTTTTTT.

This clone was found once. The chain is built from TRBV7-6 and TRBJ2-7, with 8 positions matching TRBD1. The V and J ends lost 3 bases and 6 bases, in that order; junction bases with no gene match: 10. Germline CDR1 is SGHVS and CDR2 is FNYEAQ. This CDR3 spans 15 amino acids. The CDR3 here is CASSFARDRSSEQYF. The CDR3, as DNA: TGTGCCAGCAGCTTTGCGCGGGACAGGAGCAGCGAGCAGTACTTC.

The chain joins TRBV28 to TRBJ1-1; the D is unclear. Germline assignment: CDR1 MDHEN and CDR2 SYDVKM. The CDR3 is 14 amino acids. With 6 bases removed from V and 4 bases from J, the gap between germline ends came to 15 bases. CDR3 sequence: CASRAGIPGTEAFF. The DNA of the CDR3 is TGTGCCAGCAGGGCAGGAATACCGGGCACTGAAGCTTTCTTT.

This chain uses TRBV28 with TRBJ2-7; a possible D gene is TRBD2 (6 bases). Germline V lookup: CDR1 MDHEN, CDR2 SYDVKM. The CDR3 is made up of 15 amino acids. V dropped 5 bases and J dropped 6 bases, with 20 bases sitting between them. The CDR3 loop reads CASSGLGGWSSEQYF. In DNA, the CDR3 is TGTGCCAGCAGTGGGCTGGGGGGTTGGTCTTCCGAGCAGTACTTC.

The V gene is TRBV7-9, the J gene TRBJ2-2, with D perhaps TRBD2 (6 bases). V was pared by 0 bases and J by 6 bases, with 11 bases between. The length of the CDR3 is 15 residues. Germline V gene data show CDR1 as SEHNR and CDR2 as FQNEAQ (reference sequence). The CDR3 DNA is TGTGCCAGCAGCTTAGCGGGAGGCCCCCCCGGGGAGCTGTTTTTT. Translating it yields CASSLAGGPPGELFF.

This chain joins TRBV5-6 and TRBJ2-1; TRBD1 agrees at 11 bases. The V and J ends lost 2 bases and 9 bases, in that order; junction bases with no gene match: 10. The CDR3 has 16 residues. In germline, CDR1 is SGHDT, CDR2 YYEEEE. The CDR3: CASSFGNGQGASEQFF. CDR3 sequence (DNA): TGTGCCAGCAGCTTCGGTAACGGACAGGGGGCGTCTGAGCAGTTCTTC.

The rearrangement joins TRBV7-9 to TRBJ2-1, with 10 bases that match TRBD2. V trimming: 5 bases; J trimming: 8 bases; junction bases outside the gene matches: 12. The CDR3 has 16 residues. The germline CDR1 and CDR2 sequences are SEHNR and FQNEAQ (reference sequence). The CDR3 coding sequence is TGTGCCAGCAGCCGTCGGCTAGCGGGAGACGAGGATGAGCAGTTCTTC. This codes for CASSRRLAGDEDEQFF.

V and J are TRBV5-6 and TRBJ2-7, with 9 bases identical to TRBD1. Losses at the gene ends were 0 bases for V and 7 bases for J; bases not matched to a gene: 5. The CDR3 length is 14 residues. Germline V CDR1 and CDR2: SGHDT, YYEEEE. The CDR3 protein is CASSLGGTGKEQYF. The CDR3 DNA sequence: TGTGCCAGCAGCTTGGGTGGGACAGGGAAGGAGCAGTACTTC.